This TCR beta chain originates from a study of blood T cells in healthy people across ages. Findings and caveats of the study: In long-lived donors, naive CD4+ cell counts and diversity exceeded those of aged donors.

This CDR3 has 15 residues. Germline V gene sequence: CDR1 MNHEY, CDR2 SVGEGT. V trimming: 2 bases; J trimming: 2 bases; junction bases outside the gene matches: 6. With respect to this clonotype: Its antigen is undetermined.

For the second PCR, which ran for about 6 to 11 cycles, a sample-barcoded 5' primer and a J-beta primer mix were used. A template-switch adaptor with 12 random nucleotides tagged each cDNA molecule. In TCRdb, the 5' RACE reads were re-called with MiXCR into one record per CDR3 protein. The table has 800,000 to 950,000 distinct CDR3 sequences, about 28% seen once. These data are also associated with another study on T cells of mothers and their children. That source notes: Barcodes and 2-4 random nucleotides were added by M1S in the second PCR. The output of TCR recombination is shaped by thymic selection similarly in related and unrelated pairs.

The chain employs TRBV6-2 or TRBV6-3 and TRBJ2-7, with 7 bases aligning to TRBD2. The sequenced material came from blood. The sequence derives from a woman between 40 and 55 years old in good health. The CDR3 coding sequence is TGTGCCAGCAGTTACGACCAGCGGGAAACCTACGAGCAGTACTTC. Translation gives CASSYDQRETYEQYF.